The 31 T cell receptor beta chains below all came from one sample that was sequenced in a study of T cells in Graves' hyperthyroidism and ophthalmopathy. Amplification yielded TCR beta CDR3 regions, with RNA transcripts as the source. First-round RT-PCR targeting the TCR CDR3 was performed with the HTBI primer set. One entry per CDR3 protein results from TCRdb running MiXCR on the multiplex PCR reads. The table records roughly 700,000 distinct CDR3 sequences, approximately 36% of them present only once. Sequenced: blood. Receptor source: a woman aged 40 to 50 with Graves' hyperthyroidism.

The chain combines TRBV5-1 with TRBJ2-7, with 9 bases aligning to TRBD2. Germline lookup yields CDR1 SGHRS and CDR2 YFSETQ. This CDR3 spans 14 amino acids. The trim removed 1 base at V and 5 bases at J, leaving 4 bases unmatched. In DNA, the CDR3 is TGCGCCAGCAGCTTGTCGCGGGAGGGCAACGAGCAGTACTTC. It yields the protein CASSLSREGNEQYF. Using reference TRBV5-1 and TRBJ2-7 for the parts outside the CDR3, the full variable domain is KAGVTQTPRYLIKTRGQQVTLSCSPISGHRSVSWYQQTPGQGLQFLFEYFSETQRNKGNFPGRFSGRQFSNSRSEMNVSTLELGDSALYLCASSLSREGNEQYFGPGTRLTVT.

Only a few counts were recorded for this clonotype. The chain combines TRBV11-2 with TRBJ2-3; either TRBD1 or TRBD2 may fit D (5 bases each). Germline V gene lookup returns CDR1 SGHAT and CDR2 FQNNGV. Trimming pared 1 base from V and 9 bases from J, leaving 8 bases between. This CDR3 comprises 12 residues. Written as DNA, the CDR3 is TGTGCCAGCAGCTTAGGACGGGGCACGCAGTATTTT. Translating it yields CASSLGRGTQYF.

This sequence joins TRBV20-1 and TRBJ2-6; D remains unclear. The CDR3 extends over 14 amino acids. Trimming took 6 bases from V and 4 from J, leaving 13 bases between them. Germline V CDR1 and CDR2: DFQATT, SNEGSKA (reference sequence). The CDR3 sequence: CSAITARGANVLTF. In DNA form, the CDR3 reads TGCAGTGCAATAACAGCCCGGGGGGCCAACGTCCTGACTTTC.

The chain has TRBV7-9 and TRBJ1-2; 8 positions match TRBD1. The CDR3 loop spans 14 amino acids. Germline values: CDR1 SEHNR, CDR2 FQNEAQ (reference sequence). The V segment lost 5 bases and the J segment 7 bases; nucleotides outside the gene matches: 9. The CDR3: CASSGPGGYGGYTF. The CDR3 coding sequence is TGTGCCAGCAGCGGGCCAGGGGGCTACGGTGGCTACACCTTC.

This rearrangement joins TRBV12-3 or TRBV12-4 to TRBJ2-7; TRBD1 aligns across 7 bases. The length of the CDR3 is 15 residues. Trimming at V came to 6 bases and at J to 3 bases, leaving 11 bases not matched to a gene. CDR3 sequence reads: CASRVGTDRFYEQYF. Written as DNA, the CDR3 is TGTGCCAGCAGGGTCGGGACAGACCGATTCTACGAGCAGTACTTC.

The chain carries TRBV29-1 and TRBJ1-2, with D perhaps matching TRBD1 (5 bases). CDR3 length: 13 residues. The ends were cut back, 3 bases at V and 4 bases at J, with 12 bases in the middle. Germline values: CDR1 SQVTM, CDR2 ANQGSEA. The CDR3 nucleotides read TGCAGCGTTGACGACGGGGCTCTCTATGGCTACACCTTC. Protein: CSVDDGALYGYTF.

This clonotype was counted ten times or more. The chain recombines TRBV2 with TRBJ1-1, with D unresolved. This CDR3 is built from 13 residues. V was trimmed by 7 bases and J by 3 bases, leaving 12 bases between them. Germline V gene data show CDR1 as SNHLY and CDR2 as FYNNEI. The DNA of the CDR3 is TGTGCCAGCACTATGGGAAGGGACACTGAAGCTTTCTTT. This sequence encodes CASTMGRDTEAFF.

V gene TRBV24-1 combines with J gene TRBJ1-1; D gene unclear. There are 13 residues in the CDR3. Germline-derived CDR1 and CDR2 are KGHDR and SFDVKD. The ends were cut back, 1 base at V and 10 bases at J, with 12 bases in the middle. The CDR3 is CATSDFGSIGAFF. Written as DNA, the CDR3 is TGTGCCACCAGTGATTTTGGCAGCATTGGAGCTTTCTTT.

This chain links TRBV7-2 with TRBJ2-5; maybe TRBD2 (5 bases). Germline V gives CDR1 SGHTA, CDR2 FQGNSA. Trimming cost V 3 bases and J 2 bases, with 13 bases left between them. The CDR3 covers 15 residues. The CDR3 region has the DNA TGTGCCAGCAGCTTTTTGGGAGAGTCACAAGAGACCCAGTACTTC. It encodes CASSFLGESQETQYF.

The V and J genes are TRBV5-1 and TRBJ2-7; 8 positions agree with TRBD1. J was trimmed by 6 bases and V by 7 bases; bases with no gene match: 12. Germline CDR1 is SGHRS and CDR2 is YFSETQ. The CDR3 has 14 residues. Here the CDR3 DNA reads TGCGCCAGCCGAGTGACAGGGGATCAAGGCGAGCAGTACTTC. Its protein is CASRVTGDQGEQYF.

This clonotype came up many times. The gene calls are TRBV9 and TRBJ1-1, with D unresolved. The germline CDR1 and CDR2 sequences are SGDLS and YYNGEE. Trimming removed 0 bases at V and 4 bases at J, with 7 bases between. This CDR3 spans 13 amino acids. Written as DNA, the CDR3 is TGTGCCAGCAGCGTAGCGGAGGCCACTGAAGCTTTCTTT. This encodes CASSVAEATEAFF.

Only a few counts were recorded for this clonotype. This rearrangement joins TRBV20-1 to TRBJ2-2; D not certain. From germline, CDR1 is DFQATT and CDR2 SNEGSKA (reference sequence). The CDR3 covers 11 residues. Deletions cut 6 bases from V and 7 bases from J, with 9 bases between. DNA for the CDR3: TGCAGTGCGGGCAGTAGCGGGGAGCTGTTTTTT. Encoded protein: CSAGSSGELFF.

The chain is built from TRBV4-3 and TRBJ1-2, with 7 bases that match TRBD1. Per the germline V gene, CDR1 is LGHNA and CDR2 is YSLEER. The junction had 5 bases not matched to a gene; V was cut back by 2 bases and J by 2 bases. This CDR3 comprises 15 residues. In DNA, the CDR3 is TGCGCCAGCAGCCAAACATACAGGGGAAACTATGGCTACACCTTC. This gives the protein CASSQTYRGNYGYTF.

This clonotype was counted many times. The V gene is TRBV10-2, the J gene TRBJ2-7; the match to TRBD2 covers 10 bases. Trimming removed 6 bases from V and 2 bases from J; junction bases left unmatched: 7. The V gene's germline CDR1 is WSHSY and CDR2 SAAADI. CDR3 length equals 15 residues. CDR3 sequence: CASRLLAGTAYEQYF. CDR3 DNA: TGCGCCAGCAGGTTACTAGCGGGGACAGCCTACGAGCAGTACTTC.

This clonotype has at least ten counts. The chain joins TRBV29-1 to TRBJ1-5, with D tentatively TRBD1 (5 bases). The ends were cut back, 5 bases at V and 3 bases at J, with 11 bases in the middle. The CDR3 runs to 13 residues. CDR1 and CDR2 (germline): SQVTM, ANQGSEA. Written as DNA, the CDR3 is TGCAGCGTTCGACAGACGCTCAATCAGCCCCAGCATTTT. Residues: CSVRQTLNQPQHF.

As regards this clonotype: A read error may be the cause here, since a much bigger clone is one base away. This chain joins TRBV7-9 and TRBJ1-4; D gene unclear. CDR3 length: 15 amino acids. Germline loops: CDR1 SEHNR, CDR2 FQNEAQ (reference sequence). CDR3 amino acids: CASSLVKAPNKKLFF. The DNA of the CDR3 is TGTGCCAGCAGCTTGGTTAAGGCTCCTAATAAAAAACTGTTTTTT.

The sample holds many counts of this clonotype. The rearrangement uses TRBV7-9 and TRBJ1-6; D gene uncertain. The germline gives CDR1 SEHNR, CDR2 FQNEAQ (reference sequence). Trimming stripped 5 bases from V and 7 bases from J, with 12 bases between. CDR3 length equals 14 residues. CDR3 protein: CASSAGLENSPLHF. The CDR3 bases are TGTGCCAGCAGCGCCGGACTGGAAAATTCACCCCTCCACTTT.

This clonotype was seen a few times. CDR3 amino acids: CSARDSLGVPSNQPQHF. CDR3 bases: TGCAGTGCTAGAGATTCTCTAGGAGTTCCAAGCAATCAGCCCCAGCATTTT. V usage is TRBV20-1 and J usage is TRBJ1-5; D unclear. Germline assignment: CDR1 DFQATT and CDR2 SNEGSKA (reference sequence). The V and J ends lost 0 bases and 1 base respectively, with 16 bases between them. This CDR3 region has 17 residues.

The rearrangement uses TRBV5-1 and TRBJ2-1; possibly TRBD2 for D (5 bases). Germline V gene lookup returns CDR1 SGHRS and CDR2 YFSETQ. The CDR3 covers 14 residues. The V gene lost 6 bases and the J gene lost 6 bases, with 16 bases spanning the gap. The CDR3, as DNA: TGCGCCAGCACCAGTACTAGACCCCCCAATGAGCAGTTCTTC. Protein product: CASTSTRPPNEQFF.

This clonotype came up a few times. For the CDR3, the DNA is TGTGCCAGCAGTTACCCGACGGACAGGGGGCACTACGAGCAGTACTTC. Protein product: CASSYPTDRGHYEQYF. V and J are TRBV6-2 or TRBV6-3 and TRBJ2-7; 11 nucleotides line up with TRBD1. CDR1 MNHEY and CDR2 SVGEGT come from the germline V gene. This CDR3 comprises 16 residues. With V trimmed by 2 bases and J by 3 bases, 6 bases remained unmatched.

The chain couples TRBV10-3 to TRBJ2-3; 7 bases match TRBD1. The V gene end was trimmed by 6 bases and the J gene end by 2 bases; junction bases not matched to a gene: 5. The CDR3 contains 14 residues. Germline V lookup: CDR1 ENHRY, CDR2 SYGVKD. For the CDR3, the DNA is TGTGCCATCAGGATGGACAGGTCCACAGATACGCAGTATTTT. Its translation is CAIRMDRSTDTQYF.

J is TRBJ1-5 and V is TRBV29-1; D is possibly TRBD1 (6 bases). The germline gives CDR1 SQVTM, CDR2 ANQGSEA. The length of the CDR3 is 12 residues. V was pared by 4 bases and J by 6 bases, with 10 bases between. The CDR3 sequence: CSVAGVGQPQHF. CDR3 nucleotides: TGCAGCGTTGCAGGGGTTGGTCAGCCCCAGCATTTT. Filled out from reference TRBV29-1 and TRBJ1-5, the complete variable domain reads SAVISQKPSRDICQRGTSLTIQCQVDSQVTMMFWYRQQPGQSLTLIATANQGSEATYESGFVIDKFPISRPNLTFSTLTVSNMSPEDSSIYLCSVAGVGQPQHFGDGTRLSIL.

At least ten counts were recorded for this clonotype. The rearrangement joins TRBV10-2 to TRBJ2-2; D gene uncertain. Per germline, CDR1 WSHSY and CDR2 SAAADI. This CDR3 comprises 13 residues. With 0 bases removed from V and 4 bases from J, the gap between germline ends came to 3 bases. DNA of the CDR3: TGCGCCAGCAGTGAGTCCGTCACCGGGGAGCTGTTTTTT. Its translation is CASSESVTGELFF.

Points on this clonotype: A much larger clonotype is one base distant, so this may be a read error. The chain uses TRBV24-1 and TRBJ2-7; D remains unclear. V was trimmed by 6 bases and J by 5 bases, leaving 10 bases between them. The CDR3 spans 12 residues. Germline V CDR1 and CDR2: KGHDR, SFDVKD. The CDR3 coding sequence is TGTGCCACCAGTTTCACCGTAAACGAGCAGTACTTC. Amino acids: CATSFTVNEQYF.

As regards this clonotype: One junction end disagrees with the germline gene, perhaps due to a read error. This rearrangement joins TRBV29-1 to TRBJ1-4; 8 bases line up with TRBD1. The CDR3 covers 15 residues. Germline lookup yields CDR1 SQVTM and CDR2 ANQGSEA. The CDR3 bases are TGTGCCAGTAGCGAGCAGGGGGCAACTAATGAAAAATTTTTTTTT. This encodes CASSEQGATNEKFFF.

This clonotype came up many times. CDR3 in amino acids: CASSPREGAGTEAFF. In nucleotides, the CDR3 is TGTGCCAGCAGCCCTCGGGAGGGGGCAGGCACTGAAGCTTTCTTT. The rearrangement links TRBV14 to TRBJ1-1; 7 bases line up with TRBD1. Losses at the gene ends were 4 bases for V and 4 bases for J; bases not matched to a gene: 9. The V gene's germline CDR1 is SGHDN and CDR2 FVKESK. The length of the CDR3 is 15 residues.

This clonotype was picked up many times. The genes are TRBV7-2 and TRBJ1-3; D remains unclear. Germline V gene lookup returns CDR1 SGHTA and CDR2 FQGNSA. The ends were cut back, 4 bases at V and 11 bases at J, with 12 bases in the middle. This CDR3 has 12 amino acids. DNA for the CDR3: TGTGCCAGCAGCTCCTCCCTCGGTCCCATATATTTT. This encodes CASSSSLGPIYF.

This clonotype occurred many times. The rearrangement links TRBV7-2 to TRBJ1-4, with TRBD1 as a possible D gene (5 bases). Germline assignment: CDR1 SGHTA and CDR2 FQGNSA. The CDR3 has 14 amino acids. The V end lost 5 bases, the J end lost 3 bases, and 10 bases lay between the germline ends. As DNA, the CDR3 is TGTGCCAGCAGCCCGTACAGGTCTAATGAAAAACTGTTTTTT. Encoded protein: CASSPYRSNEKLFF.

This chain joins TRBV12-3 or TRBV12-4 and TRBJ1-3; D is unclear. This CDR3 is 14 amino acids long. Trimming cost V 8 bases and J 0 bases, with 11 bases left between them. The DNA of the CDR3 is TGTGCCAGCGCGGAGCAGTACTCTGGAAACACCATATATTTT. It codes for CASAEQYSGNTIYF.

As for this clonotype: A single base separates this from a much larger clone, so it may be a read error. The CDR3 region is CSAGRGFYSNQPQHF. The CDR3 nucleotides read TGCAGTGCTGGTCGAGGATTCTATAGCAATCAGCCCCAGCATTTT. This chain connects TRBV20-1 to TRBJ1-5; D gene uncertain. V was cut by 5 bases and J by 0 bases, with 14 bases left in between. CDR3 length: 15 residues. Germline CDR1 DFQATT, CDR2 SNEGSKA (reference sequence).

This clonotype has a handful of counts. The genes are TRBV5-6 and TRBJ2-7, with 9 positions matching TRBD2. J gave up 3 bases and V 0 bases, and 4 bases lay outside the gene matches. Per germline, CDR1 SGHDT and CDR2 YYEEEE. This CDR3 has 15 residues. The CDR3 sequence: CASSLGGGAIYEQYF. DNA of the CDR3: TGTGCCAGCAGCTTGGGCGGGGGGGCTATCTACGAGCAGTACTTC.